One and the same sample provided the 19 T cell receptor beta chains below, sequenced in a study of blood T cells in healthy people across ages. Primed by a sample-barcoded 5' primer and a J-beta primer mix, a second PCR proceeded for 7 to 11 cycles. In TCRdb, the 5' RACE reads were re-called with MiXCR into one record per CDR3 protein. Of roughly 900,000 distinct CDR3 sequences in the sample, around 26% are singletons; the top ten hold around 15%. Sequenced: blood. The receptors originated from a woman of 80 years or more in good health.

This clonotype appeared a few times. A much larger clone sits a single nucleotide away, making a read error possible. The CDR3 protein is CASNLSSGGFTDTQYF. The CDR3 nucleotides read TGTGCCAGCAACTTAAGTAGCGGGGGGTTCACAGATACGCAGTATTTT. The chain links TRBV7-2 to TRBJ2-3, with 10 bases that match TRBD2. The CDR3 spans 16 residues. Per the germline V gene, CDR1 is SGHTA and CDR2 is FQGNSA.

This clonotype was observed a few times. The chain couples TRBV3-1 to TRBJ1-4, with D perhaps matching TRBD1 (5 bases). Trimming shortened V by 0 bases and J by 10 bases, and 15 bases separated the two germline ends. Germline assignment: CDR1 LGHDT and CDR2 YNNKEL (reference sequence). This CDR3 has 15 amino acids. DNA for the CDR3: TGTGCCAGCAGCCAAGATGATGGGGCCCTGGCAAAACTGTTTTTT. It is translated as CASSQDDGALAKLFF.

This clonotype has at least ten counts. The chain recombines TRBV7-8 with TRBJ2-1, with unresolved D. V shed 3 bases and J shed 0 bases, with 9 bases lying between them. CDR1 SGHVS and CDR2 FQNEAQ come from the germline V gene. The CDR3 has 15 residues. The CDR3 DNA reads as TGTGCCAGCAGCTTCGGGCAACCCTCCTACAATGAGCAGTTCTTC. The encoded protein is CASSFGQPSYNEQFF.

The CDR3 protein is CASSLVRGATSNYEQYF. CDR3 in DNA: TGTGCCAGCAGCTTAGTAAGGGGGGCCACTTCGAATTACGAGCAGTACTTC. The chain couples TRBV11-2 to TRBJ2-7; D might be TRBD1 or TRBD2, each matching 6 bases. This CDR3 contains 17 residues. V was shortened by 1 base and J by 4 bases, with 20 bases between the two germline ends. CDR1 and CDR2 (germline): SGHAT, FQNNGV.

At least ten counts were recorded for this clonotype. This chain connects TRBV5-1 to TRBJ2-3, with D possibly called TRBD1 or TRBD2 (5 bases each). V lost 0 bases to trimming and J lost 0 bases, with 11 bases between them. The CDR3 spans 16 residues. Germline loops: CDR1 SGHRS, CDR2 YFSETQ. The CDR3 DNA is TGCGCCAGCAGCTTGGGGGGACGGTCTAGCACAGATACGCAGTATTTT. Protein: CASSLGGRSSTDTQYF.

The chain joins TRBV7-8 to TRBJ2-1, with 7 positions matching TRBD2. The CDR3 consists of 16 residues. V lost 2 bases, J lost 9 bases, and 13 bases stayed unmatched. The germline gives CDR1 SGHVS, CDR2 FQNEAQ. Here the CDR3 reads CASSLSLSGAGGEQFF. The CDR3 region has the DNA TGTGCCAGCAGCTTAAGTCTCAGCGGGGCTGGTGGTGAGCAGTTCTTC.

In this sample, this clonotype turned up a few times. The gene calls are TRBV30 and TRBJ1-5; no clear D. The length of the CDR3 is 13 residues. Trimming removed 3 bases from V and 2 bases from J, with 8 bases in between. Germline V gene sequence: CDR1 GTSNPN, CDR2 SVGIG (reference sequence). The CDR3 coding sequence is TGTGCCTGGAGCGAAAGGGGCAATCAGCCCCAGCATTTT. Its protein is CAWSERGNQPQHF.

In regard to this clonotype: A read error may be the cause here, since a much bigger clone is one base away. J is TRBJ1-2 and V is TRBV20-1; D might be TRBD1 (6 bases). V lost 6 bases to trimming and J lost 9 bases, with 11 bases between them. Germline assignment: CDR1 DFQATT and CDR2 SNEGSKA (reference sequence). The CDR3 has 10 amino acids. The DNA of the CDR3 is TGCAGTGCATACAGGGACAGCTACACCTTC. Its protein product is CSAYRDSYTF.

This clonotype came up a few times. The chain recombines TRBV7-2 with TRBJ1-4; the match to TRBD1 covers 10 bases. There are 14 residues in the CDR3. Germline V gives CDR1 SGHTA, CDR2 FQGNSA. With 5 bases clipped from V and 5 bases from J, the junction kept 2 bases outside the gene matches. CDR3 amino acids: CASSQDRGNEKLFF. The CDR3 DNA reads as TGTGCCAGCAGCCAGGACAGGGGGAATGAAAAACTGTTTTTT.

The V and J genes are TRBV3-1 and TRBJ2-7; possibly TRBD2 for D (5 bases). Trimming cost V 6 bases and J 5 bases, with 20 bases left between them. This CDR3 spans 15 amino acids. Germline V lookup: CDR1 LGHDT, CDR2 YNNKEL (reference sequence). The CDR3 sequence: CASRLGLNDLDEQYF. The CDR3 bases are TGTGCCAGCAGACTTGGACTGAACGATCTCGACGAGCAGTACTTC.

This clonotype was counted many times. The gene calls are TRBV7-6 and TRBJ2-7; D ambiguous. This CDR3 is built from 14 residues. Germline lookup yields CDR1 SGHVS and CDR2 FNYEAQ. Trimming cost V 5 bases and J 3 bases, with 14 bases left between them. This CDR3 reads CASSAGEVGYEQYF. The DNA of the CDR3 is TGTGCCAGCAGCGCAGGAGAAGTCGGCTACGAGCAGTACTTC.

This clonotype was counted only a few times. This sequence joins TRBV11-2 and TRBJ2-1; D unresolved. CDR1 is SGHAT, CDR2 FQNNGV, per germline. V was clipped by 2 bases and J by 2 bases, with 10 bases between them. CDR3 length equals 15 residues. The CDR3, as DNA: TGTGCCAGCAGCTTAAATAGGGTCCCCTACAATGAGCAGTTCTTC. It translates to CASSLNRVPYNEQFF.

The table lists this clonotype with a few counts. A much more abundant neighbour one base away suggests this may be a read error. The chain combines TRBV27 with TRBJ2-5, with D possibly matching TRBD2 (5 bases). The CDR3 has 15 amino acids. Germline V lookup: CDR1 MNHEY, CDR2 SMNVEV (reference sequence). Trimming took off 0 bases at V and 11 bases at J, with 19 bases between the two ends. This chain's CDR3 is CASSLSERASNEQYF. The DNA of the CDR3 is TGTGCCAGCAGTTTATCTGAGAGGGCAAGCAATGAGCAGTACTTC.

This clonotype has a handful of counts. J is TRBJ1-4 and V is TRBV29-1; no clear D gene. Trimming removed 4 bases at V and 0 bases at J, with 9 bases between. Germline V gene sequence: CDR1 SQVTM, CDR2 ANQGSEA. This CDR3 is 14 amino acids long. This chain's CDR3 is CSVAGFTTNEKLFF. CDR3 nucleotides: TGCAGCGTTGCTGGGTTTACAACTAATGAAAAACTGTTTTTT.

The rearrangement links TRBV10-3 to TRBJ2-1; weak D call: TRBD1 (5 bases). V was pared by 2 bases and J by 9 bases, with 8 bases between. CDR1 and CDR2 (germline): ENHRY, SYGVKD. The CDR3 totals 12 residues. The CDR3 DNA sequence: TGTGCCATCAGTGAGGCAAGGGGTGAGCAGTTCTTC. Protein sequence: CAISEARGEQFF.

This clonotype was recorded many times. CDR3: CASSFWDYVETQYF. In DNA, the CDR3 is TGTGCCAGCAGCTTTTGGGACTACGTCGAGACCCAGTACTTC. V and J are TRBV7-2 and TRBJ2-5; 7 positions match TRBD2. The CDR3 length is 14 residues. The germline CDR1 and CDR2 sequences are SGHTA and FQGNSA. V gave up 3 bases and J gave up 5 bases; unmatched junction bases: 6.

The table lists this clonotype with a few counts. This sequence joins TRBV3-1 and TRBJ1-4, with D tentatively TRBD1 (6 bases). V lost 4 bases and J lost 0, with 12 bases in between. The germline gives CDR1 LGHDT, CDR2 YNNKEL (reference sequence). This CDR3 has 16 amino acids. CDR3 residues: CASSLTGTATNEKLFF. CDR3 DNA sequence: TGTGCCAGCAGCCTTACAGGGACTGCAACTAATGAAAAACTGTTTTTT.

This clonotype was recorded at least ten times. The chain recombines TRBV12-3 or TRBV12-4 with TRBJ1-2, with D possibly TRBD1 on 6 matching bases. This CDR3 spans 13 amino acids. V was cut by 4 bases and J by 6 bases, with 12 bases left in between. This CDR3 is CASSSGGGDGYTF. The CDR3 DNA reads TGTGCCAGCAGTTCCGGGGGCGGGGATGGCTACACCTTC.

This clonotype was recorded a few times. The chain recombines TRBV7-2 with TRBJ2-1; tentative D call: TRBD2 (7 bases). The CDR3 sequence is 14 residues long. Germline V gives CDR1 SGHTA, CDR2 FQGNSA. Trimming stripped 0 bases from V and 6 bases from J, with 9 bases between. CDR3 coding DNA: TGTGCCAGCAGCTTAGCCGCGGGGGCCAATGAGCAGTTCTTC. This translates into CASSLAAGANEQFF.